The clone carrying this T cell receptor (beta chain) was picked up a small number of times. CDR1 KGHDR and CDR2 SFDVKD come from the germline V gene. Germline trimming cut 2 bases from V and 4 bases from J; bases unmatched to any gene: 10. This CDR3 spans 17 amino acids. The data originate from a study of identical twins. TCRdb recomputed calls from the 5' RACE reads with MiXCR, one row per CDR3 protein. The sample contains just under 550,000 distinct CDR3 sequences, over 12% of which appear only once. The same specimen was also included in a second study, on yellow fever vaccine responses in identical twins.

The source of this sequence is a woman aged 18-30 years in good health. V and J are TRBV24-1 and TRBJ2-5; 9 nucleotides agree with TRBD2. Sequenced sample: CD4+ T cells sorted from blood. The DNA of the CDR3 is TGTGCCACCAGTGATTCAACGCGTCTAGCGGGAAGAGAGACCCAGTACTTC. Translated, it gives CATSDSTRLAGRETQYF.